This T cell receptor beta chain was captured in a study of post-analysis software for immune sequencing data (dated by TCRdb to about 2015). Context from the whole study: Recorded disease courses included relapsing-remitting, secondary progressive and progressive-relapsing multiple sclerosis, with some patients lacking subtype annotation. Patient repertoires were compared against around 10 previously published healthy control repertoires from donors aged about 6 to 26 years. A subset of samples was prepared in parallel using single-end sample barcoding, then pooled and co-amplified after Illumina adapter ligation.

Study-level results and caveats: Normalized Chao1 diversity was significantly lower in multiple sclerosis patients than controls, suggesting substantial peripheral T-cell clonal expansion. The multiple sclerosis patient group was slightly younger than the control group. Significantly higher frequencies in patients than in controls were found for roughly 5 TRBV segments, including TRBV5-6, TRBV5-1 and TRBV20-1. Direct clustering with F measure showed strong co-clustering of samples prepared in the same batch, prompting a batch-effect correction.

V and J are trimmed by 10 bases and 7 bases, and the gene matches miss 22 bases of the junction. The germline V gene gives CDR1 as ENHRY and CDR2 as SYGVKD. From its cysteine to its phenylalanine, the CDR3 spans 17 amino acids. The read is trimmed to its CDR3 DNA, 51 bases read in frame from base 1. Libraries were built with PCR. The run used an Illumina HiSeq 2500. To reduce PCR and sequencing biases, unique molecular identifiers were incorporated into the TCR beta cDNA libraries. About 500,000 cDNA molecules were obtained per 1 to 10 million input T cells, so each molecule approximated one T cell. The patient libraries were prepared and sequenced with the same protocol used for the earlier healthy control dataset. Samples belonging to the same batch were prepared together, multiplexed and sequenced on a shared HiSeq lane. Per the authors' processing: Raw barcoded reads were processed with MIGEC, and single-read molecular identifier groups were discarded before consensus assembly and CDR3 extraction. Clonotype tables were post-analysed with VDJtools, normalizing diversity by down-sampling all datasets to the smallest sample size. To correct batch-related cross-sample contamination, repertoire overlap clustering matched CDR3 amino acid sequences but not nucleotide sequences. The public reads were quality trimmed at Q25 with fastp and then assembled into clones with MiXCR by TCRdb, keeping productive beta chains. Rows with a matching CDR3 protein are joined into one entry that keeps the most common DNA and genes. What appears here as the V and J calls and clone size reflects TCRdb's work, not the paper's. The sample table holds 350,000 to 450,000 distinct CDR3 sequences, of which more than 30% were seen once. The ten most abundant clones make up 7.5% to 8.5% of the sample.

As to this clonotype: Its cognate antigen has yet to be identified. No much larger clone is present one base from it, and per-base qualities are unavailable.

To demonstrate the VDJtools post-analysis software, TCR beta repertoires were profiled from the peripheral blood of more than ten young patients with multiple sclerosis. Multiple sclerosis patients were children and adolescents aged roughly 6 to 17 years. The sequencing input was blood. The TCR sequence derives from a girl aged 2 to 10 with multiple sclerosis. This chain is built from TRBV10-3 and TRBJ2-1, with TRBD1 matching 7 junction bases. The base sequence is TGTGCCACCTCGACTCCTACAGGGGCGGCTAGAGGTAATGAGCAGTTCTTC. Translated, it gives CATSTPTGAARGNEQFF.